This TCR beta chain stems from a study of T cell responses to AZD1222 COVID-19 vaccine. Points from the study as a whole: Recipients of AZD1222 seropositive at baseline numbered only 6 or 7. The study reported that nearly half of spike-specific TCRs target unmutated variant regions. White British people made up most donors, females outnumbered males, and clonal diversity was possibly underestimated. Spike-specific TCR breadth and depth grew following two AZD1222 doses.

Between the trimmed V and J ends, which lost 1 base and 2 bases, there was a span of 13 bases. The CDR3 consists of 16 residues. CDR1 MNHEY and CDR2 SMNVEV come from the germline V gene (reference sequence). This clone is a singleton in its sample. Its antigen is undetermined. Some clones are missing from TCRdb's copy, which holds only in-frame ones; the method was immunoSEQ multiplex PCR. The table has more than 110,000 clones, roughly 91% seen once; the top ten hold over 7.5%. The material was peripheral blood, obtained on day 0 of AZD1222 vaccination. V is TRBV27 and J is TRBJ2-3, with D possibly being TRBD2 (5 bases). This clonotype originated in an adult in good health. In nucleotides, the CDR3 is TGTGCCAGCAGTTTATACAGCGGAACAATCACAGATACGCAGTATTTT. Its translation: CASSLYSGTITDTQYF.